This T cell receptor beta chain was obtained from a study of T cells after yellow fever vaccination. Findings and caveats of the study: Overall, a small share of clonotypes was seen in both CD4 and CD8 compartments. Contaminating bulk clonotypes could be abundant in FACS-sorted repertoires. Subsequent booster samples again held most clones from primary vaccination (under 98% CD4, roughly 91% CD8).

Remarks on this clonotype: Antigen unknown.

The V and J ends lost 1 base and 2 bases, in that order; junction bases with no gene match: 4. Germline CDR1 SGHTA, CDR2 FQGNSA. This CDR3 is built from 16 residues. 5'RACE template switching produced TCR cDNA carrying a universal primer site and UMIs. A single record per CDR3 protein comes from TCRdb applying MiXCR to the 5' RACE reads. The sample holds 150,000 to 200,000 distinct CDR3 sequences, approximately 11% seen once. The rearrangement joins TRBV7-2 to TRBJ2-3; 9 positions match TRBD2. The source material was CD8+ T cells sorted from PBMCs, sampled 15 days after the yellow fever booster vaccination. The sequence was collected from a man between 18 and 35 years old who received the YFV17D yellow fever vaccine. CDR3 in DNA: TGTGCCAGCAGCTTAGGGGGCGGGGGGGTCACAGATACGCAGTATTTT. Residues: CASSLGGGGVTDTQYF.